The 17 T cell receptor beta chains below all came from one sample that was sequenced in a study of cytomegalovirus exposure and HLA in healthy donors. The PCR used 60 Vbeta and 13 Jbeta primers. Using immunoSEQ multiplex PCR, the repertoire was profiled, and TCRdb retains in-frame clones only, with some absent. The table for this sample gives some 33,000 clones. Sequencing was performed on PBMCs. The receptors stem from a female donor in good health and CMV-seronegative.

This chain links TRBV11-3 with TRBJ2-5, with a possible D match to TRBD2 (6 bases). The V and J ends lost 4 bases and 5 bases respectively, with 11 bases between them. The CDR3 totals 13 residues. CDR1 and CDR2 from the germline V gene are SGHNT and YENEEA. The CDR3 here is CASSSRGRETQYF. The CDR3 DNA reads as TGTGCCAGCAGCTCCCGAGGGAGGGAGACCCAGTACTTC.

The chain employs TRBV15 and TRBJ2-7; no reliable D call. This CDR3 has 16 amino acids. Per germline, CDR1 LNHNV and CDR2 YYDKDF (reference sequence). The V and J ends lost 0 bases and 0 bases respectively, with 12 bases between them. The CDR3 region is CATSRDFTVSSYEQYF. The DNA of the CDR3 is TGTGCCACCAGCAGAGATTTTACGGTAAGCTCCTACGAGCAGTACTTC.

The chain joins TRBV5-1 to TRBJ2-7; TRBD2 agrees at 7 bases. Germline trimming cut 4 bases from V and 5 bases from J; bases unmatched to any gene: 9. The CDR3 contains 14 residues. The germline V gene encodes CDR1 SGHRS and CDR2 YFSETQ. For the CDR3, the DNA is TGCGCCAGCAGCCTCCGGGGAGGGCCCGACGAGCAGTACTTC. Its translation is CASSLRGGPDEQYF.

The chain links TRBV15 to TRBJ2-4; D might be TRBD1 (5 bases). The CDR3 consists of 13 residues. Germline CDR1 LNHNV, CDR2 YYDKDF (reference sequence). V was pared by 0 bases and J by 10 bases, with 10 bases between. The DNA of the CDR3 is TGTGCCACCAGCAGAGATCGACAGTTAATTCAGTACTTC. This codes for CATSRDRQLIQYF.

By frequency, this clone is medium-sized. This rearrangement joins TRBV27 to TRBJ2-3, with 11 bases fitting TRBD2. Losses at the gene ends were 6 bases for V and 6 bases for J; bases not matched to a gene: 5. There are 14 residues in the CDR3. Looked up from germline, CDR1 is MNHEY and CDR2 is SMNVEV (reference sequence). The CDR3 is CASRGLADRDTQYF. The DNA of the CDR3 is TGTGCCAGCAGGGGACTAGCGGACCGTGATACGCAGTATTTT.

As for this clone: At the DNA level, this CDR3 is encoded by other sequences in the same sample as well. The chain links TRBV6-1 to TRBJ2-1; 11 positions agree with TRBD2. The junction had 4 bases not matched to a gene; V was cut back by 6 bases and J by 3 bases. The germline gives CDR1 MNHNS, CDR2 SASEGT. This CDR3 spans 15 amino acids. CDR3 loop: CASRGLAGGYNEQFF. In DNA form, the CDR3 reads TGTGCCAGCAGGGGGCTAGCGGGGGGCTACAATGAGCAGTTCTTC.

V and J are TRBV11-2 and TRBJ2-3; 7 positions agree with TRBD1. The CDR3 covers 14 residues. Per germline, CDR1 SGHAT and CDR2 FQNNGV. After removal of 7 bases from V and 4 bases from J, the junction contained 8 bases not matched to a gene. This CDR3 reads CASTPRGQADTQYF. The CDR3 bases are TGTGCCAGCACCCCGAGGGGGCAAGCAGATACGCAGTATTTT.

As for this clone: Different DNA sequences within this sample yield the same CDR3. The chain employs TRBV9 and TRBJ2-5, with 7 nucleotides matching TRBD2. CDR1 is SGDLS and CDR2 is YYNGEE in the germline V gene. This CDR3 region has 16 residues. Trimming at V came to 4 bases and at J to 1 base, leaving 10 bases not matched to a gene. The CDR3 loop reads CASSYGTSGVQETQYF. The DNA for the CDR3 is TGTGCCAGCAGCTACGGGACCAGCGGGGTCCAAGAGACCCAGTACTTC.

The chain couples TRBV6-4 to TRBJ1-1; 11 nucleotides agree with TRBD1. Losses at the gene ends were 3 bases for V and 5 bases for J; bases not matched to a gene: 8. The CDR3 totals 16 residues. Germline CDR1 is MRHNA and CDR2 is SNTAGT. The CDR3 protein is CASSESGTGGGTEAFF. CDR3 DNA: TGTGCCAGCAGTGAATCCGGGACAGGGGGAGGGACTGAAGCTTTCTTT.

The rearrangement joins TRBV7-2 to TRBJ2-5; D remains unclear. In germline, CDR1 is SGHTA, CDR2 FQGNSA. The CDR3 loop spans 13 amino acids. Trimming pared 1 base from V and 0 bases from J, leaving 3 bases between. This chain's CDR3 is CASSLVNQETQYF. As DNA, the CDR3 is TGTGCCAGCAGCTTAGTCAACCAAGAGACCCAGTACTTC.

A note on this clone: Compared with germline, one end of the junction differs, possibly owing to a read error. The same CDR3 arises from other DNA sequences in this sample as well. The chain recombines TRBV19 with TRBJ2-5; 7 bases match TRBD1. This CDR3 spans 13 amino acids. CDR1 and CDR2 from the germline V gene are LNHDA and SQIVND (reference sequence). CDR3 DNA sequence: TGTGCCAGTAGTTTCCGGGACAGAGGGCATCCGGACTTC. Its protein is CASSFRDRGHPDF.

The rearrangement joins TRBV9 to TRBJ1-2; no firm D call. The CDR3 consists of 18 residues. Per the germline V gene, CDR1 is SGDLS and CDR2 is YYNGEE. Between the trimmed V and J ends, which lost 0 bases and 1 base, there was a span of 19 bases. This chain's CDR3 is CASSVGVGPPTFNYGYTF. In DNA form, the CDR3 reads TGTGCCAGCAGCGTAGGCGTAGGCCCACCGACTTTTAACTATGGCTACACCTTC.

CDR3 nucleotide sequence: TGTGCCAGCTCACCGACTAGCGGGGGGGCCGTCGGTGAGACCCAGTACTTC. This sequence encodes CASSPTSGGAVGETQYF. The V call is TRBV18, the J call TRBJ2-5, with TRBD2 matching over 14 bases. Per the germline V gene, CDR1 is KGHSH and CDR2 is LQKENI. CDR3 size: 17 residues. V lost 3 bases, J lost 5 bases, and 8 bases stayed unmatched.

In nucleotides, the CDR3 is TGTGCCAGTAGTCCACTGGACAGGGGGTACAATGAGCAGTTCTTC. It codes for CASSPLDRGYNEQFF. The rearrangement joins TRBV19 to TRBJ2-1; 10 bases map to TRBD1. Germline values: CDR1 LNHDA, CDR2 SQIVND (reference sequence). J was trimmed by 4 bases and V by 5 bases; bases with no gene match: 5. CDR3 size: 15 residues.

The CDR3 reads CASSAYQGQPQHF. DNA for the CDR3: TGTGCCAGCAGCGCATACCAGGGTCAGCCCCAGCATTTT. The chain joins TRBV7-2 to TRBJ1-5; D perhaps matches TRBD1 (5 bases). Germline V gene data show CDR1 as SGHTA and CDR2 as FQGNSA. V gave up 5 bases and J gave up 6 bases, with 11 bases separating them. The CDR3 is made up of 13 amino acids.

This chain uses TRBV6-5 with TRBJ1-3, with D uncertain. Trimming took off 5 bases at V and 2 bases at J, with 13 bases between the two ends. The germline CDR1 and CDR2 sequences are MNHEY and SVGAGI. The CDR3 is made up of 15 amino acids. The CDR3 nucleotides are TGTGCCAGCAGTCTCCGAGGAGGGACTGGAAACACCATATATTTT. It codes for CASSLRGGTGNTIYF.

The rearrangement links TRBV9 to TRBJ2-5; maybe TRBD1 (6 bases). V gave up 0 bases and J gave up 3 bases, with 9 bases separating them. CDR1 and CDR2 (germline): SGDLS, YYNGEE. The CDR3 length is 14 residues. CDR3 sequence: CASSVATGKETQYF. In DNA, the CDR3 is TGTGCCAGCAGCGTAGCTACAGGGAAAGAGACCCAGTACTTC.